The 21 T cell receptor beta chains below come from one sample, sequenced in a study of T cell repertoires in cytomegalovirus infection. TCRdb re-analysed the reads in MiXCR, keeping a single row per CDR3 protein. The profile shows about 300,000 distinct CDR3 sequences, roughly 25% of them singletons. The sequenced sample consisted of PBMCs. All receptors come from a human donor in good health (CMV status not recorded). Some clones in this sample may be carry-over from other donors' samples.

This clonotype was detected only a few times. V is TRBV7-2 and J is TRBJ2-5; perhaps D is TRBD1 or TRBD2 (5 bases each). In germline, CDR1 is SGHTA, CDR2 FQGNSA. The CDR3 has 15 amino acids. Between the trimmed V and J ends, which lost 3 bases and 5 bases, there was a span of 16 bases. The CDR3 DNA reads TGTGCCAGCAGCTTCCAGAGGGGACCCCGGGAGACCCAGTACTTC. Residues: CASSFQRGPRETQYF.

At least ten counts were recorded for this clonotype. CDR3 sequence reads: CASSVRQGSNEKLFF. CDR3 coding DNA: TGTGCCAGCAGCGTCCGACAGGGCTCTAATGAAAAACTGTTTTTT. The chain links TRBV7-2 to TRBJ1-4, with 7 bases lining up with TRBD1. Germline loops: CDR1 SGHTA, CDR2 FQGNSA. The CDR3 runs 15 residues. V shed 5 bases, J shed 3 bases, and the junction held 6 bases outside the gene matches.

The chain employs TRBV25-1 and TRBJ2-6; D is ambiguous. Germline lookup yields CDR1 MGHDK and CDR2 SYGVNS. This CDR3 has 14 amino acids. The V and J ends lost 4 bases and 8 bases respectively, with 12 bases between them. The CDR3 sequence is CASSVTSGTNVLTF. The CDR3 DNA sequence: TGTGCCAGCAGTGTAACAAGTGGTACCAACGTCCTGACTTTC.

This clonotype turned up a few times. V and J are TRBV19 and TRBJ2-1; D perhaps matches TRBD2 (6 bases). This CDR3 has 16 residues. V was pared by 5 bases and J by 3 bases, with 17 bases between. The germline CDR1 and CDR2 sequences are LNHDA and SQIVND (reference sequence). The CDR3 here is CASSPSEGGDYNEQFF. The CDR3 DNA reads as TGTGCCAGTAGTCCCTCGGAGGGCGGGGACTACAATGAGCAGTTCTTC.

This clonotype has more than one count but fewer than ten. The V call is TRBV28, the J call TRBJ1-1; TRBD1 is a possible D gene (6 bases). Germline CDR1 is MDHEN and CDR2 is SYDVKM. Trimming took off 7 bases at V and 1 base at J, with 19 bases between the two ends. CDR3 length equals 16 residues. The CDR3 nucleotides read TGTGCCAGCACCATTAACGTGGACAGACCGAACACTGAAGCTTTCTTT. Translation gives CASTINVDRPNTEAFF. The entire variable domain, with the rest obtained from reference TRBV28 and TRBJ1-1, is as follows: DVKVTQSSRYLVKRTGEKVFLECVQDMDHENMFWYRQDPGLGLRLIYFSYDVKMKEKGDIPEGYSVSREKKERFSLILESASTNQTSMYLCASTINVDRPNTEAFFGQGTRLTVV.

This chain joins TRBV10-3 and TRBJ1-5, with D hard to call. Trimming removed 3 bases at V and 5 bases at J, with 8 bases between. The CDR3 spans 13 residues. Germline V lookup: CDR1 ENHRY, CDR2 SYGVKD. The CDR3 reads CAISDRTYQPQHF. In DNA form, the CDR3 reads TGTGCCATCAGTGACAGAACCTATCAGCCCCAGCATTTT.

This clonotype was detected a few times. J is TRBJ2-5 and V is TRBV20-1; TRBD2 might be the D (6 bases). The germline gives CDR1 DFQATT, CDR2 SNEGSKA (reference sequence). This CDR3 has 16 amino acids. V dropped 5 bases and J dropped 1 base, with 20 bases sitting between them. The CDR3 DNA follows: TGCAGTGCTGGCCGGGACTTGAGGATAAGCCAAGAGACCCAGTACTTC. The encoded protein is CSAGRDLRISQETQYF.

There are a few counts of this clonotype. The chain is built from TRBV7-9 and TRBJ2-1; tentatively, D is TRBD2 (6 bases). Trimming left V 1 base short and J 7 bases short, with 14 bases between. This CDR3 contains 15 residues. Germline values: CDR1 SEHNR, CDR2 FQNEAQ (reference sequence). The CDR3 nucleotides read TGTGCCAGCAGCTTAGGCGGGATGACCGCGAATGAGCAGTTCTTC. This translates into CASSLGGMTANEQFF.

The CDR3: CAISDRGLDTDTQYF. CDR3 nucleotides: TGTGCCATCAGCGACAGGGGGTTGGACACAGATACGCAGTATTTT. V and J are TRBV10-3 and TRBJ2-3; TRBD1 agrees at 9 bases. The CDR3 is made up of 15 amino acids. Trimming cost V 6 bases and J 2 bases; bases outside gene matches: 6. Germline CDR1 is ENHRY and CDR2 is SYGVKD.

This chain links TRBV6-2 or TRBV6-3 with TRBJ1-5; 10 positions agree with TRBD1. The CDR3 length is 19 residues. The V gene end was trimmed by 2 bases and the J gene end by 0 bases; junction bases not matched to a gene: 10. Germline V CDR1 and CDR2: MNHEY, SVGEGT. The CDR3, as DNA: TGTGCCAGCAGTTACGAGGCGGGACAGGGGCTCGCTAGCAATCAGCCCCAGCATTTT. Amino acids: CASSYEAGQGLASNQPQHF.

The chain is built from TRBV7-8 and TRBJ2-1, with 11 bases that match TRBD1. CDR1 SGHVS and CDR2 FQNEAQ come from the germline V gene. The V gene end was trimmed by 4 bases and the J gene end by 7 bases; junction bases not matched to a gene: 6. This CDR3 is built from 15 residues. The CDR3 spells CASSSPGQGVNEQFF. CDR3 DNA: TGTGCCAGCAGCTCTCCGGGACAGGGGGTAAATGAGCAGTTCTTC. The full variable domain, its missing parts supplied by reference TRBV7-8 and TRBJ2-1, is GAGVSQSPRYKVAKRGQDVALRCDPISGHVSLFWYQQALGQGPEFLTYFQNEAQLDKSGLPSDRFFAERPEGSVSTLKIQRTQQEDSAVYLCASSSPGQGVNEQFFGPGTRLTVL.

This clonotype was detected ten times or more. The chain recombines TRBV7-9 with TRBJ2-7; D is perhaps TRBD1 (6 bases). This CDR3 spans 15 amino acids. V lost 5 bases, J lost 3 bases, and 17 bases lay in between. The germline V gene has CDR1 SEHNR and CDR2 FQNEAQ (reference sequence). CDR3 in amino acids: CASSHRVGVSYEQYF. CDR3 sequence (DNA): TGTGCCAGCAGCCACAGGGTGGGGGTGAGCTACGAGCAGTACTTC.

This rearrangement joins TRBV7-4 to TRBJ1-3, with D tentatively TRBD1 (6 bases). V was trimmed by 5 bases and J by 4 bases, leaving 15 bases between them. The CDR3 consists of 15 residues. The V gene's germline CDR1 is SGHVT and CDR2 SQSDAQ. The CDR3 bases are TGTGCCAGCAGCCACCGACAGGATAGGGGAAACACCATATATTTT. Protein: CASSHRQDRGNTIYF.

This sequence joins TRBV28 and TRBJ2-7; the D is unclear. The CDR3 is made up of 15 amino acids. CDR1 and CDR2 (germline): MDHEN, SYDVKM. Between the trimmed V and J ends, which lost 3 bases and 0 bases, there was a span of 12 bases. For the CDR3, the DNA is TGTGCCAGCAGTTTGTTCAGGACGGACTCCTACGAGCAGTACTTC. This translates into CASSLFRTDSYEQYF.

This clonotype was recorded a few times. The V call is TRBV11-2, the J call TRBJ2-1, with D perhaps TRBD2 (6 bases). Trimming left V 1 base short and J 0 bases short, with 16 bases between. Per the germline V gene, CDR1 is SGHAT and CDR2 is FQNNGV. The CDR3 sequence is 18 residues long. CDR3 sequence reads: CASSLGGLARTSYNEQFF. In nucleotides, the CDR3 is TGTGCCAGCAGCTTAGGAGGGCTAGCGAGGACCTCCTACAATGAGCAGTTCTTC.

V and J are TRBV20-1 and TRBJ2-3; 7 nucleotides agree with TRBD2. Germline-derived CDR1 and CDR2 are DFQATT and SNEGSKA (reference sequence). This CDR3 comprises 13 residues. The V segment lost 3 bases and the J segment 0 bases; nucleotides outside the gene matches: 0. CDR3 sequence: CSASGGSTDTQYF. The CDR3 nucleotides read TGCAGTGCTAGCGGGGGGAGCACAGATACGCAGTATTTT.

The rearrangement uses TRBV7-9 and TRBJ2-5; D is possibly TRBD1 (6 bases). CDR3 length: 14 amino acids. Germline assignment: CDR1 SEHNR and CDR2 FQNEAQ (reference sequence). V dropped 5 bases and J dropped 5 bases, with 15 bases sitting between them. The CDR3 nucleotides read TGTGCCAGCAGCGCGAACACAGGGTGGGAGACCCAGTACTTC. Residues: CASSANTGWETQYF.

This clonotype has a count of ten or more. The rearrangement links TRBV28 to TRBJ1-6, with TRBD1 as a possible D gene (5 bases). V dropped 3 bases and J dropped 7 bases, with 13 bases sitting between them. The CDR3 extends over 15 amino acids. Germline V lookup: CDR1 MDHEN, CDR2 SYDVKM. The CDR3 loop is CASSLGGSSNSPLHF. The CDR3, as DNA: TGTGCCAGCAGTTTGGGGGGGTCGAGCAATTCACCCCTCCACTTT.

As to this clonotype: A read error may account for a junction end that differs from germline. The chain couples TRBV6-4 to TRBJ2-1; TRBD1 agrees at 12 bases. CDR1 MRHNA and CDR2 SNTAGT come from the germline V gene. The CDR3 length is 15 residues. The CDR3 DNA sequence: TGTGCCAGCAGTTCCGGGACAGGGGGCTCCGATGAGCAGATCTTC. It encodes CASSSGTGGSDEQIF.

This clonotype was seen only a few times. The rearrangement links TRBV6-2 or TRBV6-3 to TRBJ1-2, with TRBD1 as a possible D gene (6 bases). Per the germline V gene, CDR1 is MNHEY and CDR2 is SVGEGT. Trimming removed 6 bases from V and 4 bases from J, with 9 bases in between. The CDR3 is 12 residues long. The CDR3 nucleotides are TGTGCCAGCAGCGGCAGGGGCTATGGCTACACCTTC. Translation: CASSGRGYGYTF.

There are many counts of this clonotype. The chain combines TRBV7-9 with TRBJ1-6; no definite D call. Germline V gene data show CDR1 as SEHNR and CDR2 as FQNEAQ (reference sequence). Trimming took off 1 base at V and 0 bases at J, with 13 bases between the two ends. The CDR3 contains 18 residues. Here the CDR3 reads CASSLGKGPSSYNSPLHF. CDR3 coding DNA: TGTGCCAGCAGCTTAGGAAAGGGTCCGAGCTCCTATAATTCACCCCTCCACTTT.